The source of this TCR beta chain is a study of control samples from healthy donors and cancer patients. TCRdb keeps only in-frame clones here, not all; method: immunoSEQ multiplex PCR. The sample has tens of thousands of clones, about four fifths seen once. CDR1 and CDR2 (germline): LNHDA, SQIVND (reference sequence). There are 15 residues in the CDR3. V lost 3 bases to trimming and J lost 8 bases, with 14 bases between them. The sequence derives from a woman aged 60-70 years in good health. The chain recombines TRBV19 with TRBJ1-6, with D possibly matching TRBD1 (6 bases). Material for sequencing was blood. CDR3 residues: CASSIGAGAHSPLHF. The DNA for the CDR3 is TGTGCCAGTAGTATCGGTGCAGGGGCCCATTCACCCCTCCACTTT.